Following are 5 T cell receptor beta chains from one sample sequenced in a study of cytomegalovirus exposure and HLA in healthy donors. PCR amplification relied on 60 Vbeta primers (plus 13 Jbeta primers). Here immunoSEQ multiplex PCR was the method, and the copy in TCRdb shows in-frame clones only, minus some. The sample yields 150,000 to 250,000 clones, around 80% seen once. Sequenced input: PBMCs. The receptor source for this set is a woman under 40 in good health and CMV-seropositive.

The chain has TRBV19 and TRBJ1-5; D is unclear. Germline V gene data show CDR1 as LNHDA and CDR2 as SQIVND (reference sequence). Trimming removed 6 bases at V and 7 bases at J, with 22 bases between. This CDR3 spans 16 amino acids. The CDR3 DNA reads TGTGCCAGTAGCAGTCGATCGAGGGTGCGGGAACAGCCCCAGCATTTT. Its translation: CASSSRSRVREQPQHF.

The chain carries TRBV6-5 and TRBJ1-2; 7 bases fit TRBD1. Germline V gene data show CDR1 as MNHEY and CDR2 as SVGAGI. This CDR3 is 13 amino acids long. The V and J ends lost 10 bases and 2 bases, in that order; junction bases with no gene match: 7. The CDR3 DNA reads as TGTGCCATCTACTCGGGACAGAACTATGGCTACACCTTC. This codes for CAIYSGQNYGYTF.

The CDR3 is CASRYQLAAPQYF. CDR3 nucleotides: TGTGCCAGCAGATACCAACTAGCGGCTCCTCAGTACTTC. V usage is TRBV6-5 and J usage is TRBJ2-5; the match to TRBD2 covers 8 bases. The V and J ends lost 6 bases and 11 bases, in that order; junction bases with no gene match: 11. The CDR3 is 13 residues long. Germline CDR1 MNHEY, CDR2 SVGAGI.

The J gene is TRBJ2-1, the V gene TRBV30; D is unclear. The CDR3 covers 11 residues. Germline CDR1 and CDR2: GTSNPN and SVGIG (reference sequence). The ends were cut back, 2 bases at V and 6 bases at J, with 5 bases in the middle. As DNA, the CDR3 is TGTGCCTGGAGTATGAGCAATGAGCAGTTCTTC. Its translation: CAWSMSNEQFF. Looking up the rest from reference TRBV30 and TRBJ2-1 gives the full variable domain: SQTIHQWPATLVQPVGSPLSLECTVEGTSNPNLYWYRQAAGRGLQLLFYSVGIGQISSEVPQNLSASRPQDRQFILSSKKLLLSDSGFYLCAWSMSNEQFFGPGTRLTVL.

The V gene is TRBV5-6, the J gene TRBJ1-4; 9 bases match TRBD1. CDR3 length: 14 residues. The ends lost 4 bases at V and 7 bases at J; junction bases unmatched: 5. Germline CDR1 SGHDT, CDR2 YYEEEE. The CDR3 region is CASSNRGLGEKLFF. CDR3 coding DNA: TGTGCCAGCAGCAACAGGGGGCTCGGTGAAAAACTGTTTTTT.